The clone carrying this T cell receptor (beta chain) was observed a few times. This CDR3 region has 14 residues. Looked up from germline, CDR1 is SGHNT and CDR2 is YYREEE (reference sequence). The V end lost 2 bases, the J end lost 0 bases, and 8 bases lay between the germline ends. Authors' data handling: Amplification of reference gene primers provided the estimated nucleated cell counts. Only in-frame clones appear in the TCRdb table, and some are missing; sequencing was by immunoSEQ multiplex PCR. V, J and clone size are those of that table, while D and trimming were read from the DNA. The sample lists around 70,000 clones, more than 70% occurring once. This sample was included in a study of blood T cell repertoires in COVID-19. Looking at the study overall: Samples representing acute and convalescent COVID-19 were sourced from the United States, Italy and Spain. PBMCs, B-cell-depleted T cells, or T cells were the source of the cDNA or gDNA that made up the material.

Seattle enrolled patients during active infection and tracked them longitudinally. This TCR was recovered from a man aged 50 to 60 with COVID-19, enrolled during active disease. The sample was peripheral blood. The V call is TRBV5-4, the J call TRBJ1-1, with D uncertain. CDR3 residues: CASSFRGLNTEAFF. CDR3 DNA: TGTGCCAGCAGCTTTCGAGGGTTGAACACTGAAGCTTTCTTT.